This T cell receptor (beta chain) was sequenced in a study of neurological immune-mediated disorders. In TCRdb, the 5' RACE reads were re-called with MiXCR into one record per CDR3 protein. This table holds around 44,000 distinct CDR3 sequences, roughly 2.5% found once. Study conclusions and caveats: The phylogenetic placement of 18 of 34 multiple sclerosis patients' repertoires in one related-CDR3 cluster constitutes a possible signature.

Germline lookup yields CDR1 MNHEY and CDR2 SVGAGI. The CDR3 length is 11 residues. In its sample, this clonotype was seen many times. Its antigen remains unknown. At one end the junction does not follow the germline gene, possibly because of a read error. V usage is TRBV6-5 and J usage is TRBJ2-7; perhaps TRBD2 as D (6 bases). The sample comprised PBMCs. This clonotype was sampled from a man aged 25-40 years with multiple sclerosis. For the CDR3, the DNA is TGTGCCAGCAGTTATATGGGACTCCGGCACTTC. Its translation: CASSYMGLRHF.